This passage covers 6 T cell receptor beta chains from one sample sequenced in a study of blood T cell repertoires in COVID-19. The data were produced by immunoSEQ multiplex PCR, yet TCRdb's version contains in-frame clones alone and is incomplete. The profile shows some 67,000 clones, roughly 85% of them singletons. The source material was peripheral blood. Receptors originate from a woman older than 75 with acute or convalescent COVID-19.

The J gene is TRBJ2-3, the V gene TRBV7-3; 9 bases agree with TRBD1. Trimming at V came to 6 bases and at J to 0 bases, leaving 4 bases not matched to a gene. The CDR3 has 15 residues. From germline, CDR1 is SGHTA and CDR2 FQGTGA. CDR3 amino acids: CASSKQGASTDTQYF. DNA of the CDR3: TGTGCCAGCAGTAAACAGGGGGCTAGCACAGATACGCAGTATTTT.

The genes are TRBV2 and TRBJ2-3; the match to TRBD1 covers 12 bases. The CDR3 totals 14 residues. The junction had 4 bases not matched to a gene; V was cut back by 6 bases and J by 6 bases. Germline V gene lookup returns CDR1 SNHLY and CDR2 FYNNEI. In DNA, the CDR3 is TGTGCCAGCAGGGCCGGGACAGGGGGCGATACGCAGTATTTT. Its translation: CASRAGTGGDTQYF.

The chain has TRBV19 and TRBJ2-1, with a tentative D call TRBD1 (5 bases). V gave up 4 bases and J gave up 7 bases, with 17 bases separating them. Germline CDR1 and CDR2: LNHDA and SQIVND (reference sequence). The CDR3 is 15 residues long. Here the CDR3 DNA reads TGTGCCAGTAGTACCCTGGCAGGGAATCGGAATGAGCAGTTCTTC. This sequence encodes CASSTLAGNRNEQFF.

V gene TRBV3-1 (or the pseudogene TRBV3-2) combines with J gene TRBJ2-1, with D perhaps matching TRBD2 (7 bases). Trimming shortened V by 7 bases and J by 8 bases, and 21 bases separated the two germline ends. The germline CDR1 and CDR2 sequences are LGHDT and YNNKEL (reference sequence). This CDR3 region has 15 residues. The CDR3 here is CASTFIGGAAHEQFF. The CDR3 region has the DNA TGTGCCAGCACCTTCATAGGGGGGGCGGCTCATGAGCAGTTCTTC.

This clone is a singleton in its sample. V is TRBV19 and J is TRBJ2-4; 7 nucleotides agree with TRBD1. CDR1 LNHDA and CDR2 SQIVND come from the germline V gene (reference sequence). The J segment lost 8 bases and the V segment lost 3 bases, leaving 7 bases of the junction unmatched. The CDR3 has 14 residues. The CDR3 protein is CASSMLQGSDIQYF. CDR3 coding DNA: TGTGCCAGTAGTATGTTACAGGGGTCGGACATTCAGTACTTC.

In its sample, this clone was seen many times. The V gene is TRBV2, the J gene TRBJ1-2; D may be TRBD1 (6 bases). V lost 9 bases to trimming and J lost 2 bases, with 16 bases between them. CDR1 SNHLY and CDR2 FYNNEI come from the germline V gene. The CDR3 totals 14 residues. In DNA, the CDR3 is TGTGCCAGACGGTCCCTGGACAGCAACTATGGCTACACCTTC. Translating it yields CARRSLDSNYGYTF. Full variable domain (rest looked up from reference TRBV2 and TRBJ1-2): EPEVTQTPSHQVTQMGQEVILRCVPISNHLYFYWYRQILGQKVEFLVSFYNNEISEKSEIFDDQFSVERPDGSNFTLKIRSTKLEDSAMYFCARRSLDSNYGYTFGSGTRLTVV.